These 2 T cell receptor beta chains originate from one sample sequenced in a study of T-cell reconstitution after alpha-beta-depleted transplantation in children. Researchers prepared the TCRbeta library using unique molecular identifiers, the study reports. TCRdb reanalysed the PCR reads using MiXCR and keeps one entry per CDR3 protein. This table holds around 440,000 distinct CDR3 sequences, roughly 16% found once. The source material was PBMCs, mostly from graft donor cells, sampled 360 days after TCRalphabeta/CD19-depleted stem cell transplant. These receptors originate from a boy under two years old who had a stem cell transplant for Wiskott-Aldrich syndrome, so the T cells may come from the graft donor.

V and J are TRBV6-5 and TRBJ2-3, with a possible D match to TRBD2 (5 bases). The CDR3 spans 14 residues. In germline, CDR1 is MNHEY, CDR2 SVGAGI. V shed 2 bases and J shed 6 bases, with 12 bases lying between them. The CDR3 here is CASSYASRGDTQYF. DNA for the CDR3: TGTGCCAGCAGTTACGCCTCCCGCGGGGATACGCAGTATTTT.

This clonotype has just one count. The chain couples TRBV25-1 to TRBJ2-3; D may match TRBD1 or TRBD2 (6 bases each). The CDR3 loop spans 16 amino acids. Trimming cost V 2 bases and J 0 bases, with 12 bases left between them. Germline V gives CDR1 MGHDK, CDR2 SYGVNS. CDR3 region: CASSEPRGPSTDTQYF. Here the CDR3 DNA reads TGTGCCAGCAGTGAACCACGGGGGCCCAGCACAGATACGCAGTATTTT.